This TCR beta chain is from a study of blood T cell repertoires in COVID-19 (dated by TCRdb to 2020 to 2022). In the study overall: Samples from collaborators originated in the United States, Italy and Spain and spanned both the acute and convalescent phases of COVID-19. The material from the prospective study consisted of cDNA or gDNA derived from T cells, B-cell-depleted T cells, or PBMCs. Deeply sampled blood TCRbeta repertoires from subjects exposed to, actively infected with, or recovered from COVID-19 were included in the dataset. A freely available public database, intended as a resource for researchers studying the immune response to SARS-CoV-2, is where the repertoires were released. The samples were drawn from two sources: the first 160 participants of the ongoing ImmuneRACE study, and 1,254 subjects contributed by 6 global collaborators. Sample metadata almost always included a de-identified subject ID, COVID-19 status, age in years and sex. Where available, HLA class I and class II types were obtained from metadata supplied by the sample provider rather than from assay-based typing. General study outcomes and caveats: The amount of clinical and demographic metadata varied by source and participant and was provided uncurated.

This clone came up once. The antigen it recognizes is unknown. Base qualities are missing; no much larger clone stands one base away. TCRbeta CDR3 regions were amplified from genomic DNA using the immunoSEQ Assay, a bias-controlled multiplex PCR. On the study's bioinformatics: Within the assay, amplification of reference gene primers was used to estimate how many nucleated cells each sample contained. To quantify the absolute abundance of each unique TCRbeta CDR3 rearrangement, sequence reads were collapsed and filtered. For each sample, productive Simpson clonality was calculated by taking the square root of Simpson's diversity index across productive rearrangements. Here the immuneACCESS table is served through TCRdb, limited to in-frame sequences with V and J called. Missing clones are a known gap in these copies; in checked studies unresolved V genes cover under half, and the rest lacks a known reason. V, J and clone size reflect that table, while D and trimming were determined from the DNA. The sample table contains approximately 100,000 clones; only one count was recorded for around 83% of them. 2.1% of the sample rests with the top ten.

From cysteine to phenylalanine, the CDR3 is 13 amino acids long. Of the read, only the CDR3 DNA is kept; its 39 bases are in frame from base 1. V loses 5 bases of germline sequence and J loses 7 bases, and the interval between the two ends is 11 bases. CDR1 LNHNV and CDR2 YYDKDF are derived from the germline V gene (reference sequence). The collaborating institutions used their own protocols to collect whole blood in K2EDTA tubes. For TCRbeta analysis, collaborators shipped samples in one of three forms: frozen whole blood, isolated PBMCs, or DNA extracted from either of those sample types. The sample taken for sequencing was peripheral blood. The source of this sequence is a human donor in a cohort sampled during active COVID-19. The receptor chain draws on TRBV15 and TRBJ1-4, with no confident D gene call. The nucleotide sequence reads TGTGCCACCAGCCGCACCACTTTTGAAAAACTGTTTTTT. Translated, it reads CATSRTTFEKLFF.